This TCR beta chain stems from a study of immune characterization of retroperitoneal liposarcoma. The J segment lost 6 bases and the V segment lost 10 bases, leaving 7 bases of the junction unmatched. Germline V gene lookup returns CDR1 MNHNS and CDR2 SASEGT. This CDR3 spans 13 amino acids. Each CDR3 protein gets one entry after TCRdb re-called the PCR reads with MiXCR. The sample yields approximately 4,500 distinct CDR3 sequences, roughly 33% seen once. Specimen: tumor tissue. This receptor was identified in a male donor with retroperitoneal liposarcoma. V is TRBV6-1 and J is TRBJ2-1; 9 bases agree with TRBD1. Written as DNA, the CDR3 is TGTGCCATCACCGGGACAGGGTTCAATGAGCAGTTCTTC. Encoded protein: CAITGTGFNEQFF.